The 22 T cell receptor beta chains below were found in one sample sequenced in a study of blood T cell repertoires in COVID-19. Sequenced by immunoSEQ multiplex PCR; TCRdb stores in-frame clones only, minus some. The sample lists 150,000 to 200,000 clones, around 90% seen once, with about 8.4% in the top ten. Specimen: PBMCs or T cells enriched from blood (not recorded which). These TCRs come from a woman under 30 who had recovered from COVID-19.

The chain couples TRBV2 to TRBJ1-6, with a weak D call TRBD1 (5 bases). CDR1 is SNHLY, CDR2 FYNNEI, per germline. The V end lost 6 bases, the J end lost 4 bases, and 13 bases lay between the germline ends. The CDR3 spans 15 residues. CDR3: CASRETAGYNSPLHF. The CDR3 nucleotides are TGTGCCAGCAGGGAGACAGCGGGTTATAATTCACCCCTCCACTTT. Complete variable domain (other parts from reference TRBV2 and TRBJ1-6): EPEVTQTPSHQVTQMGQEVILRCVPISNHLYFYWYRQILGQKVEFLVSFYNNEISEKSEIFDDQFSVERPDGSNFTLKIRSTKLEDSAMYFCASRETAGYNSPLHFGNGTRLTVT.

This clone turned up a few times. The gene calls are TRBV7-9 and TRBJ1-4; perhaps TRBD1 as D (6 bases). Per the germline V gene, CDR1 is SEHNR and CDR2 is FQNEAQ (reference sequence). V was shortened by 6 bases and J by 5 bases, with 16 bases between the two germline ends. The CDR3 runs 15 residues. Written as DNA, the CDR3 is TGTGCCAGCAGACCTACAGGGCCCCCCAATGAAAAACTGTTTTTT. The encoded protein is CASRPTGPPNEKLFF.

The J gene is TRBJ2-1, the V gene TRBV7-9, with 9 bases fitting TRBD1. Germline CDR1 and CDR2: SEHNR and FQNEAQ (reference sequence). The CDR3 is made up of 15 amino acids. V was clipped by 4 bases and J by 6 bases; unmatched bases: 7. CDR3 loop: CASSWRQGDSNEQFF. CDR3 coding DNA: TGTGCCAGCAGCTGGAGACAGGGGGATTCCAATGAGCAGTTCTTC.

V is TRBV28 and J is TRBJ1-5; TRBD1 might be the D (5 bases). The V gene lost 1 base and the J gene lost 6 bases, with 13 bases spanning the gap. Looked up from germline, CDR1 is MDHEN and CDR2 is SYDVKM. This CDR3 has 15 amino acids. CDR3 nucleotide sequence: TGTGCCAGCAGTTTATCGCAGGGAGGAATTCAGCCCCAGCATTTT. Protein sequence: CASSLSQGGIQPQHF.

The sample holds one count of this clone. This chain joins TRBV25-1 and TRBJ2-1, with 16 bases identical to TRBD2. The CDR3 has 15 residues. After removal of 8 bases from V and 4 bases from J, the junction contained 2 bases not matched to a gene. Per germline, CDR1 MGHDK and CDR2 SYGVNS. The DNA of the CDR3 is TGTGCCAGCGGGGGACTAGCGGGAGGGTACAATGAGCAGTTCTTC. Its protein is CASGGLAGGYNEQFF.

The chain carries TRBV10-2 and TRBJ2-7; 7 bases are a match to TRBD1. V gave up 5 bases and J gave up 5 bases; unmatched junction bases: 9. The CDR3 loop spans 14 amino acids. Looked up from germline, CDR1 is WSHSY and CDR2 is SAAADI. The CDR3 sequence: CASSLDRSINEQYF. As DNA, the CDR3 is TGCGCCAGCAGTCTGGACAGGTCGATTAACGAGCAGTACTTC.

This clone was seen a single time. This chain uses TRBV20-1 with TRBJ2-1; a possible D gene is TRBD1 (5 bases). V lost 6 bases, J lost 14 bases, and 17 bases lay in between. Germline V CDR1 and CDR2: DFQATT, SNEGSKA (reference sequence). The CDR3 sequence is 11 residues long. CDR3 nucleotides: TGCAGTGCAATTCGATGGGGCCGGGAGTTCTTC. It specifies CSAIRWGREFF.

The rearrangement links TRBV6-4 to TRBJ2-1; possible D gene TRBD1, 5 bases. CDR1 MRHNA and CDR2 SNTAGT come from the germline V gene. V was shortened by 7 bases and J by 2 bases, with 18 bases between the two germline ends. This CDR3 is 16 amino acids long. CDR3 residues: CASTRRQGNPYNEQFF. The CDR3 region has the DNA TGTGCCAGCACCCGACGGCAGGGCAACCCCTACAATGAGCAGTTCTTC.

This chain connects TRBV10-2 to TRBJ2-3; maybe TRBD2 (7 bases). The V and J ends lost 6 bases and 2 bases respectively, with 24 bases between them. Germline V gene lookup returns CDR1 WSHSY and CDR2 SAAADI. The CDR3 runs 18 residues. CDR3: CASSGGGTAGEATDTQYF. DNA for the CDR3: TGCGCCAGCAGCGGGGGCGGAACCGCGGGGGAAGCCACAGATACGCAGTATTTT.

The chain carries TRBV7-9 and TRBJ1-1; TRBD1 matches 7 bases. Trimming took 4 bases from V and 6 from J; bases not matched to a gene: 5. The CDR3 covers 13 residues. Germline CDR1 is SEHNR and CDR2 is FQNEAQ (reference sequence). The CDR3 nucleotides are TGTGCCAGCAGCTCGACAGGGCTCGCTGAAGCTTTCTTT. It yields the protein CASSSTGLAEAFF.

The chain is built from TRBV7-3 and TRBJ2-5; D not resolved. Per the germline V gene, CDR1 is SGHTA and CDR2 is FQGTGA. The length of the CDR3 is 14 residues. With 4 bases removed from V and 2 bases from J, the gap between germline ends came to 11 bases. The CDR3: CASSSDWLQETQYF. CDR3 bases: TGTGCCAGCAGCTCTGACTGGTTACAAGAGACCCAGTACTTC.

The chain links TRBV15 to TRBJ1-4; 7 positions match TRBD1. Germline assignment: CDR1 LNHNV and CDR2 YYDKDF (reference sequence). V gave up 1 base and J gave up 5 bases; unmatched junction bases: 4. This CDR3 comprises 15 residues. CDR3 amino acids: CATSRATGDNEKLFF. In DNA, the CDR3 is TGTGCCACCAGCAGAGCTACAGGGGACAATGAAAAACTGTTTTTT.

This chain joins TRBV5-1 and TRBJ1-6, with 7 bases matching TRBD1. Germline V gives CDR1 SGHRS, CDR2 YFSETQ. The ends lost 2 bases at V and 9 bases at J; junction bases unmatched: 14. This CDR3 region has 17 residues. The CDR3 spells CASSFVSSPGGTSPLHF. The CDR3 DNA follows: TGCGCCAGCAGCTTTGTGTCTAGCCCAGGGGGGACTTCACCCCTCCACTTT.

The chain carries TRBV12-3 or TRBV12-4 and TRBJ1-5; a possible D gene is TRBD1 (5 bases). V was clipped by 6 bases and J by 0 bases, with 6 bases between them. The CDR3 is 13 residues long. The CDR3 sequence: CASRTDSNQPQHF. Written as DNA, the CDR3 is TGTGCCAGCAGGACAGATAGCAATCAGCCCCAGCATTTT.

The count of this clone is one. The V and J genes are TRBV5-1 and TRBJ1-1, with a weak D call TRBD1 (5 bases). This CDR3 spans 15 amino acids. Per germline, CDR1 SGHRS and CDR2 YFSETQ. Trimming removed 0 bases at V and 2 bases at J, with 11 bases between. The CDR3 is CASSLGLDSNTEAFF. For the CDR3, the DNA is TGCGCCAGCAGCTTGGGCCTCGACAGCAACACTGAAGCTTTCTTT.

This chain connects TRBV25-1 to TRBJ1-1, with D possibly matching TRBD1 (6 bases). This CDR3 is built from 15 residues. V lost 1 base and J 6 bases, leaving 15 bases between the germline ends. CDR1 and CDR2 from the germline V gene are MGHDK and SYGVNS. Here the CDR3 reads CASSESLGQSAEAFF. The CDR3 DNA reads TGTGCCAGCAGTGAATCTCTCGGACAGAGCGCTGAAGCTTTCTTT.

The V call is TRBV7-8, the J call TRBJ1-4; possible D gene TRBD1, 6 bases. The CDR3 has 16 residues. The V gene lost 5 bases and the J gene lost 0 bases, with 13 bases spanning the gap. Germline V gives CDR1 SGHVS, CDR2 FQNEAQ. CDR3 sequence: CASSPGTSATNEKLFF. For the CDR3, the DNA is TGTGCCAGCAGCCCGGGGACATCCGCAACTAATGAAAAACTGTTTTTT. Using reference TRBV7-8 and TRBJ1-4 for the parts outside the CDR3, the full variable domain is GAGVSQSPRYKVAKRGQDVALRCDPISGHVSLFWYQQALGQGPEFLTYFQNEAQLDKSGLPSDRFFAERPEGSVSTLKIQRTQQEDSAVYLCASSPGTSATNEKLFFGSGTQLSVL.

J is TRBJ2-3 and V is TRBV27; 8 positions agree with TRBD2. The CDR3 spans 17 residues. Germline V gene data show CDR1 as MNHEY and CDR2 as SMNVEV (reference sequence). V shed 0 bases and J 6 bases; nucleotides not matched to a gene: 11. The CDR3 nucleotides are TGTGCCAGCAGTTTATCGGGGAGTCGGGGGGGCCGGGATACGCAGTATTTT. Protein sequence: CASSLSGSRGGRDTQYF.

The chain combines TRBV15 with TRBJ1-1, with D possibly matching TRBD1 (6 bases). The CDR3 consists of 15 residues. The germline gives CDR1 LNHNV, CDR2 YYDKDF (reference sequence). The germline V and J ends were trimmed by 7 bases and 2 bases, with 17 bases remaining between them. The CDR3, as DNA: TGTGCCACCACCGCAACGAGGACAGTAAACACTGAAGCTTTCTTT. Protein: CATTATRTVNTEAFF.

Only one count was recorded for this clone. The chain is built from TRBV9 and TRBJ2-2; possible D gene TRBD2, 5 bases. V lost 0 bases, J lost 4 bases, and 7 bases lay in between. This CDR3 has 14 amino acids. Germline V gene data show CDR1 as SGDLS and CDR2 as YYNGEE. The CDR3 DNA reads TGTGCCAGCAGCGTAGTGGCGGGCACCGGGGAGCTGTTTTTT. It is translated as CASSVVAGTGELFF.

The chain is built from TRBV3-1 (or the pseudogene TRBV3-2) and TRBJ2-3, with a possible D match to TRBD1 (6 bases). The CDR3 has 14 amino acids. Deletions cut 4 bases from V and 1 base from J, with 9 bases between. Per the germline V gene, CDR1 is LGHDT and CDR2 is YNNKEL (reference sequence). CDR3 bases: TGTGCCAGCAGCCCCCGACAGGGCACAGATACGCAGTATTTT. Encoded protein: CASSPRQGTDTQYF.

This chain links TRBV27 with TRBJ1-6; no reliable D call. The CDR3 covers 14 residues. The V end was cut by 4 bases, the J end by 9 bases, with 13 bases between. From germline, CDR1 is MNHEY and CDR2 SMNVEV (reference sequence). The CDR3 coding sequence is TGTGCCAGCAGTTCCGGGAGCGGTCGTTCACCCCTCCACTTT. Amino acid sequence: CASSSGSGRSPLHF.